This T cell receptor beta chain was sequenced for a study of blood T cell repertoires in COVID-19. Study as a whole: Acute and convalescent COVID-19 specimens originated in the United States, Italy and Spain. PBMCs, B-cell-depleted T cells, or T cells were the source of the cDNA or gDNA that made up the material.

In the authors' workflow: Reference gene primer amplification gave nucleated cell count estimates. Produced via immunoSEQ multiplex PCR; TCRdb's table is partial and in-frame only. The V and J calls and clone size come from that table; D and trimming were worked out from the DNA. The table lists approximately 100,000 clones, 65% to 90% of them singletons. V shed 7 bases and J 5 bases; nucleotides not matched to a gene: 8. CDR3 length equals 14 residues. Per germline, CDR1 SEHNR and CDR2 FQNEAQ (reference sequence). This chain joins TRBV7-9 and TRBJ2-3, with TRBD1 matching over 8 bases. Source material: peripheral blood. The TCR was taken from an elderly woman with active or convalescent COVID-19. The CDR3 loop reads CASKLKQGVDTQYF. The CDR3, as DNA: TGTGCCAGCAAGCTTAAACAGGGGGTAGATACGCAGTATTTT.